The rows below give T cell receptor beta chains drawn from one sample of a study of T cells in Graves' hyperthyroidism and ophthalmopathy. MiXCR was run by TCRdb on the multiplex PCR reads, yielding one entry per CDR3 protein. The repertoire consists of 600,000 to 700,000 distinct CDR3 sequences, with about 14% occurring once and the leading ten covering about 3.9%. The sequenced material came from blood. These receptor sequences come from a woman between 35 and 50 years old with Graves' ophthalmopathy. The CDR3 runs from the conserved cysteine through the conserved F or W. Each record gives: CDR3 DNA, CDR3 protein, V gene, clone size, J gene, D gene. A D gene is named only where the DNA matches it firmly. For some rows the clone size is stated as once, few or many, or as a class when expanded; others skip it.

CDR3 DNA: TGTGCCAGCAGCTTAGAAGGGTATAACTATGGCTACACCTTC; CDR3 protein: CASSLEGYNYGYTF; V gene: TRBV7-9; clone size: many; J gene: TRBJ1-2; D gene: -
CDR3 DNA: TGTGCCAGCAGCTTCGAGGGACAGGGGGGCTATGGCTACACCTTC; CDR3 protein: CASSFEGQGGYGYTF; V gene: TRBV5-5; clone size: many; J gene: TRBJ1-2; D gene: TRBD1
CDR3 DNA: TGTGCCAGCAGCAAGCAGAGAGGTTTTTGGGACACTGAAGCTTTCTTT; CDR3 protein: CASSKQRGFWDTEAFF; V gene: TRBV28; clone size: many; J gene: TRBJ1-1; D gene: -
CDR3 DNA: TGCAGCGTTGAAGAAGGAGTGACAGGGGGCTACGAGCAGTACTTC; CDR3 protein: CSVEEGVTGGYEQYF; V gene: TRBV29-1; clone size: many; J gene: TRBJ2-7; D gene: TRBD1
CDR3 DNA: TGCAGCGTTGAATACGGGACAGTGGGGGATGAGGAGCAGTACTTC; CDR3 protein: CSVEYGTVGDEEQYF; V gene: TRBV29-1; clone size: many; J gene: TRBJ2-7; D gene: TRBD1
CDR3 DNA: TGCAGCGCCGGCGACAGGGAGACCCAGTACTTC; CDR3 protein: CSAGDRETQYF; V gene: TRBV29-1; clone size: few; J gene: TRBJ2-5; D gene: -
CDR3 DNA: TGTGCCTGGACCCCGACAGGGCTTGATTCACCCCTCCACTTT; CDR3 protein: CAWTPTGLDSPLHF; V gene: TRBV30; clone size: -; J gene: TRBJ1-6; D gene: TRBD1
CDR3 DNA: TGTGCCACCAGTGATTTAACTAGCGGTTACAATGAGCAGTTCTTC; CDR3 protein: CATSDLTSGYNEQFF; V gene: TRBV24-1; clone size: few; J gene: TRBJ2-1; D gene: TRBD2
CDR3 DNA: TGTGCCAGCAGCCGAGAGGGAACAGGGGTGGACGAGCAGTACTTC; CDR3 protein: CASSREGTGVDEQYF; V gene: TRBV7-2; clone size: many; J gene: TRBJ2-7; D gene: TRBD1
CDR3 DNA: TGTGCCAGCAGCCGGACAGGGAGTACGAGGTGGGAGACCCAGTACTTC; CDR3 protein: CASSRTGSTRWETQYF; V gene: TRBV28; clone size: many; J gene: TRBJ2-5; D gene: TRBD1
CDR3 DNA: TGTGCCAGCAGTTTAACCACTAACTATGGCTACACCTTC; CDR3 protein: CASSLTTNYGYTF; V gene: TRBV12-3/TRBV12-4; clone size: many; J gene: TRBJ1-2; D gene: -
CDR3 DNA: TGCAGCGTCGCCACCCAAGCGGACACTGAAGCTTTCTTT; CDR3 protein: CSVATQADTEAFF; V gene: TRBV29-1; clone size: -; J gene: TRBJ1-1; D gene: -
CDR3 DNA: TGTGCCAGCAGTTACTCCGGGACAGAGAGCGAGGCCCAGTACTTC; CDR3 protein: CASSYSGTESEAQYF; V gene: TRBV6-2/TRBV6-3; clone size: many; J gene: TRBJ2-5; D gene: TRBD1
CDR3 DNA: TGTGCCAGCAGTTTAGCAGGGACTAGCGGTTCCTACGAGCAGTACTTC; CDR3 protein: CASSLAGTSGSYEQYF; V gene: TRBV28; clone size: many; J gene: TRBJ2-7; D gene: TRBD2
CDR3 DNA: TGTGCCAGCAGTGACTCTCCTGGACAGGGCCGCTACACCTTC; CDR3 protein: CASSDSPGQGRYTF; V gene: TRBV6-4; clone size: many; J gene: TRBJ1-2; D gene: TRBD1
CDR3 DNA: TGTGCCAGCAGTCCGAGATGGGGCGGCAGCAATCAGCCCCAGCATTTT; CDR3 protein: CASSPRWGGSNQPQHF; V gene: TRBV28; clone size: many; J gene: TRBJ1-5; D gene: -